This is a list of T cell receptor beta chains from one sample in a study of regulatory T cells in long-lasting Graves disease. TCRdb independently ran MiXCR on the multiplex PCR reads; one entry per CDR3 protein. The sample consists of roughly 380,000 distinct CDR3 sequences, over 15% of them appearing once. These data were also filed under a second study, of T cells in Graves' hyperthyroidism and ophthalmopathy.

Sequencing used peripheral blood mononuclear cells (PBMCs), obtained at new diagnosis, from a patient treated with antithyroid drugs. These receptors were collected from a man aged 35-49 years with Graves disease. Both conserved end residues are part of each CDR3. D genes are given only for firm matches. The size entry is marked missing in some rows and otherwise reads once, few, many or a size class.

V gene: TRBV4-3; CDR3 length: 16; clone size: few; J gene: TRBJ2-1; D gene: .; CDR3 DNA: TGCGCCAGCAGCCAAACCTTGGGGGGGGGCGGCGATGAGCAGTTCTTC; CDR3 protein: CASSQTLGGGGDEQFF
V gene: TRBV20-1; CDR3 length: 12; clone size: .; J gene: TRBJ1-3; D gene: .; CDR3 DNA: TGCAGTGCCTCCTTGGGAGGAAACACCATATATTTT; CDR3 protein: CSASLGGNTIYF
V gene: TRBV20-1; CDR3 length: 15; clone size: .; J gene: TRBJ2-6; D gene: .; CDR3 DNA: TGCAGTGCTCCCCCGCAGGGGTTTGGGGCCAACGTCCTGACTTTC; CDR3 protein: CSAPPQGFGANVLTF
V gene: TRBV29-1; CDR3 length: 14; clone size: .; J gene: TRBJ2-7; D gene: TRBD1; CDR3 DNA: TGCAGCGTTGCGGGACAGGGAAAGTTAGACGAGCAGTACTTC; CDR3 protein: CSVAGQGKLDEQYF
V gene: TRBV20-1; CDR3 length: 15; clone size: many; J gene: TRBJ2-5; D gene: .; CDR3 DNA: TGCAGTGCTAGAGTCCCGGGACGAAGCCAAGAGACCCAGTACTTC; CDR3 protein: CSARVPGRSQETQYF
V gene: TRBV28; CDR3 length: 14; clone size: .; J gene: TRBJ2-5; D gene: .; CDR3 DNA: TGTGCCAGCAGTTTATCGGGCCAGGAAGAGACCCAGTACTTC; CDR3 protein: CASSLSGQEETQYF
V gene: TRBV10-3; CDR3 length: 12; clone size: many; J gene: TRBJ2-1; D gene: .; CDR3 DNA: TGTGCCAGCGGGCGGTTTGCGGATGAGCAGTTCTTC; CDR3 protein: CASGRFADEQFF
V gene: TRBV11-1; CDR3 length: 14; clone size: many; J gene: TRBJ2-3; D gene: .; CDR3 DNA: TGTGCCAGCAGCCAGCCCCCCGACGTAAATACGCAGTATTTT; CDR3 protein: CASSQPPDVNTQYF
V gene: TRBV6-2/TRBV6-3; CDR3 length: 16; clone size: many; J gene: TRBJ2-3; D gene: TRBD2; CDR3 DNA: TGTGCCAGCAGACACACTAGCGGGGGTAACGCAGATACGCAGTATTTT; CDR3 protein: CASRHTSGGNADTQYF
V gene: TRBV7-9; CDR3 length: 17; clone size: many; J gene: TRBJ2-3; D gene: .; CDR3 DNA: TGTGCCAGCAGCTTAGGTGTATGGGGGACGGAAACAGATACGCAGTATTTT; CDR3 protein: CASSLGVWGTETDTQYF
V gene: TRBV5-1; CDR3 length: 15; clone size: many; J gene: TRBJ1-5; D gene: TRBD1; CDR3 DNA: TGCGCCAGCAGCTTGGTAGGGGGCCGTGGGCAGCCCCAGCATTTT; CDR3 protein: CASSLVGGRGQPQHF
V gene: TRBV27; CDR3 length: 13; clone size: .; J gene: TRBJ2-7; D gene: .; CDR3 DNA: TGTGCCAGCCGTGATTTCACAGGCTACGAGCAGTACTTC; CDR3 protein: CASRDFTGYEQYF
V gene: TRBV28; CDR3 length: 14; clone size: many; J gene: TRBJ1-5; D gene: .; CDR3 DNA: TGTGCCACCCACATTGGGACCCTCAATCAGCCCCAGCATTTT; CDR3 protein: CATHIGTLNQPQHF
V gene: TRBV20-1; CDR3 length: 14; clone size: many; J gene: TRBJ2-7; D gene: .; CDR3 DNA: TGCAGTGCGAGTACCGGGGGAAGTTACTACGAGCAGTACTTC; CDR3 protein: CSASTGGSYYEQYF
V gene: TRBV29-1; CDR3 length: 13; clone size: many; J gene: TRBJ2-5; D gene: .; CDR3 DNA: TGCAGCGGTGTGGTGTCGGGGGGCGAGACCCAGTACTTC; CDR3 protein: CSGVVSGGETQYF
V gene: TRBV12-5; CDR3 length: 17; clone size: .; J gene: TRBJ2-2; D gene: .; CDR3 DNA: TGTGCTAGTGGTTGGGGGCCGGGCAGGACGAACACCGGGGAGCTGTTTTTT; CDR3 protein: CASGWGPGRTNTGELFF
V gene: TRBV3-1; CDR3 length: 12; clone size: many; J gene: TRBJ2-5; D gene: .; CDR3 DNA: TGTGCCAGCAGCCAAGGTGACGGGACCCAGTACTTC; CDR3 protein: CASSQGDGTQYF
V gene: TRBV28; CDR3 length: 11; clone size: many; J gene: TRBJ2-1; D gene: .; CDR3 DNA: TGTGCCAGCAGTTTATACAATGAGCAGTTCTTC; CDR3 protein: CASSLYNEQFF
V gene: TRBV5-1; CDR3 length: 16; clone size: many; J gene: TRBJ1-4; D gene: TRBD1; CDR3 DNA: TGCGCCAGCAGCCGACAGGGGTCTGCAACTAATGAAAAACTGTTTTTT; CDR3 protein: CASSRQGSATNEKLFF
V gene: TRBV5-4; CDR3 length: 15; clone size: .; J gene: TRBJ1-1; D gene: .; CDR3 DNA: TGTGCCAGCAGCGCCGGGTCTATCATGAACACTGAAGCTTTCTTT; CDR3 protein: CASSAGSIMNTEAFF
V gene: TRBV19; CDR3 length: 15; clone size: few; J gene: TRBJ1-5; D gene: .; CDR3 DNA: TGTGCCAGTAGTAATCGTCGGGGGCGCGGTCAGCCCCAGCATTTT; CDR3 protein: CASSNRRGRGQPQHF
V gene: TRBV5-1; CDR3 length: 13; clone size: many; J gene: TRBJ2-3; D gene: .; CDR3 DNA: TGCGCCAGCAGCTCTGAAGACACAGATACGCAGTATTTT; CDR3 protein: CASSSEDTDTQYF
V gene: TRBV7-3; CDR3 length: 15; clone size: once; J gene: TRBJ1-1; D gene: .; CDR3 DNA: TGTGCCAGCAGTGAGGGCGGGGTAGGGGGCACTGAAGCTTTCTTT; CDR3 protein: CASSEGGVGGTEAFF
V gene: TRBV15; CDR3 length: 12; clone size: many; J gene: TRBJ1-5; D gene: .; CDR3 DNA: TGTGCCACCTCAGGGGCCAATCAGCCCCAGCATTTT; CDR3 protein: CATSGANQPQHF
V gene: TRBV30; CDR3 length: 11; clone size: many; J gene: TRBJ1-2; D gene: .; CDR3 DNA: TGTGCCTGCGGGCGGGGCTATGGCTACACCTTC; CDR3 protein: CACGRGYGYTF
V gene: TRBV6-1; CDR3 length: 17; clone size: many; J gene: TRBJ1-1; D gene: .; CDR3 DNA: TGTGCCAGCAGTGAATTGGAAGGATTGGTTATGAACACTGAAGCTTTCTTT; CDR3 protein: CASSELEGLVMNTEAFF
V gene: TRBV2; CDR3 length: 11; clone size: many; J gene: TRBJ2-1; D gene: TRBD2; CDR3 DNA: TGTGCCGGGGGGGACTACAATGAGCAGTTCTTC; CDR3 protein: CAGGDYNEQFF
V gene: TRBV20-1; CDR3 length: 14; clone size: many; J gene: TRBJ2-5; D gene: .; CDR3 DNA: TGCAGTGCTGGGGGACCGGTAGGGTTGGGGACCCAGTACTTC; CDR3 protein: CSAGGPVGLGTQYF
V gene: TRBV4-1; CDR3 length: 19; clone size: many; J gene: TRBJ2-3; D gene: TRBD2; CDR3 DNA: TGTGCCAGCAGCCCCCTCCCTATAGCGGGGGGTGAGAGCACAGATACGCAGTATTTT; CDR3 protein: CASSPLPIAGGESTDTQYF
V gene: TRBV7-3; CDR3 length: 13; clone size: many; J gene: TRBJ1-4; D gene: .; CDR3 DNA: TGTGCCAGCAGCTTAAAGGCCGGTGAAAAACTGTTTTTT; CDR3 protein: CASSLKAGEKLFF
V gene: TRBV5-4; CDR3 length: 15; clone size: .; J gene: TRBJ1-2; D gene: TRBD1; CDR3 DNA: TGTGCCAGCAGCCAAGACAGGGGGCTTAGCTATGGCTACACCTTC; CDR3 protein: CASSQDRGLSYGYTF
V gene: TRBV7-3; CDR3 length: 14; clone size: .; J gene: TRBJ2-1; D gene: TRBD1; CDR3 DNA: TGTGCCAGCAGCCAAGACAGGGATCGGAATGAGCAGTTCTTC; CDR3 protein: CASSQDRDRNEQFF
V gene: TRBV7-7; CDR3 length: 14; clone size: .; J gene: TRBJ2-5; D gene: .; CDR3 DNA: TGTGCTAGCAGCCGTGAGGGACGCGGGGAGACCCAGTACTTC; CDR3 protein: CASSREGRGETQYF
V gene: TRBV5-8; CDR3 length: 14; clone size: once; J gene: TRBJ1-2; D gene: .; CDR3 DNA: TGTGCCAGCAGCGATCCGGGACGAAGATTTTTTTACACCTTC; CDR3 protein: CASSDPGRRFFYTF
V gene: TRBV28; CDR3 length: 13; clone size: many; J gene: TRBJ2-7; D gene: .; CDR3 DNA: TGTGCCAGCAGTTTTGTTAACTCCTACGAGCAGTACTTC; CDR3 protein: CASSFVNSYEQYF
V gene: TRBV9; CDR3 length: 14; clone size: .; J gene: TRBJ1-3; D gene: TRBD1; CDR3 DNA: TGTGCCAGCAGCTTGGACAGGATCGGAAACACCATATATTTT; CDR3 protein: CASSLDRIGNTIYF
V gene: TRBV9; CDR3 length: 17; clone size: .; J gene: TRBJ2-2; D gene: .; CDR3 DNA: TGTGCCAGCAGCTTCCTGCCGGCAGTGGAGAACACCGGGGAGCTGTTTTTT; CDR3 protein: CASSFLPAVENTGELFF
V gene: TRBV4-2; CDR3 length: 15; clone size: .; J gene: TRBJ2-5; D gene: .; CDR3 DNA: TGTGCCAGCAGCCAAGCCCACAGGGACCAAGAGACCCAGTACTTC; CDR3 protein: CASSQAHRDQETQYF
V gene: TRBV5-5; CDR3 length: 12; clone size: many; J gene: TRBJ1-1; D gene: .; CDR3 DNA: TGTGCCAGCAGCTTCGACGGGGCTGAAGCTTTCTTT; CDR3 protein: CASSFDGAEAFF
V gene: TRBV7-2; CDR3 length: 16; clone size: many; J gene: TRBJ1-1; D gene: .; CDR3 DNA: TGTGCCAGCAGCCCGAGGGGGGGGACGGGGAACACTGAAGCTTTCTTT; CDR3 protein: CASSPRGGTGNTEAFF
V gene: TRBV19; CDR3 length: 17; clone size: .; J gene: TRBJ1-3; D gene: .; CDR3 DNA: TGTGCCAGTAGGAGGACAGCCTCACCTCGCTCTGGAAACACCATATATTTT; CDR3 protein: CASRRTASPRSGNTIYF
V gene: TRBV2; CDR3 length: 14; clone size: .; J gene: TRBJ2-2; D gene: TRBD2; CDR3 DNA: TGTGCCAGCGCCGGGACTAGCGGGGGCGGGGAGCTGTTTTTT; CDR3 protein: CASAGTSGGGELFF
V gene: TRBV29-1; CDR3 length: 14; clone size: few; J gene: TRBJ1-5; D gene: .; CDR3 DNA: TGCAGCGTTGCTCTAGGATCGTACAATCAGCCCCAGCATTTT; CDR3 protein: CSVALGSYNQPQHF